Listed here are 23 T cell receptor beta chains from one sample, sequenced in a study of blood T cell repertoires in COVID-19. Clones were read by immunoSEQ multiplex PCR, and TCRdb kept only the in-frame ones, dropping some. The sample contains over 110,000 clones, approximately 81% of which appear only once. The sequenced sample consisted of PBMCs or T cells enriched from blood (not recorded which). Receptors originate from a middle-aged man with acute COVID-19.

CDR3 sequence: CASRIETGGIYGYTF. CDR3 DNA sequence: TGTGCCAGCAGAATAGAGACAGGGGGCATCTATGGCTACACCTTC. The chain couples TRBV2 to TRBJ1-2; 10 positions agree with TRBD1. V was pared by 6 bases and J by 4 bases, with 8 bases of the junction left unmatched. CDR1 is SNHLY and CDR2 is FYNNEI in the germline V gene. CDR3 size: 15 residues.

There are a few counts of this clone. The rearrangement uses TRBV4-2 and TRBJ1-6; D gene ambiguous. The CDR3 runs to 14 residues. CDR1 and CDR2 from the germline V gene are LGHNA and YNFKEQ. Trimming took 0 bases from V and 14 from J, leaving 14 bases between them. CDR3: CASSQDLRRETLHF. For the CDR3, the DNA is TGTGCCAGCAGCCAAGATCTGCGCCGCGAAACCCTCCACTTT.

J is TRBJ1-5 and V is TRBV27, with TRBD1 identical over 9 bases. Germline V gene data show CDR1 as MNHEY and CDR2 as SMNVEV (reference sequence). This CDR3 is 14 amino acids long. V gave up 8 bases and J gave up 6 bases; unmatched junction bases: 8. The CDR3 nucleotides read TGTGCCAGCCGAGGACAGGGGCCCTTTCAGCCCCAGCATTTT. Translated, it gives CASRGQGPFQPQHF.

This clone was seen a single time. The rearrangement links TRBV5-1 to TRBJ2-7, with D possibly being TRBD1 (6 bases). V was clipped by 1 base and J by 0 bases, with 14 bases between them. Germline CDR1 reads SGHRS; CDR2 reads YFSETQ. The CDR3 sequence is 16 residues long. CDR3 sequence reads: CASSLWMTGSSYEQYF. CDR3 DNA: TGCGCCAGCAGCTTGTGGATGACAGGTAGCTCCTACGAGCAGTACTTC.

This clone was seen only once. The chain is built from TRBV3-1 (or the pseudogene TRBV3-2) and TRBJ2-7, with 8 bases identical to TRBD1. Germline assignment: CDR1 LGHDT and CDR2 YNNKEL (reference sequence). Germline trimming cut 0 bases from V and 9 bases from J; bases unmatched to any gene: 13. The CDR3 has 16 residues. The CDR3 bases are TGTGCCAGCAGCCAAGATGCATCAGGGGGCGGGATCGGGCAGTACTTC. This encodes CASSQDASGGGIGQYF.

This clone has just a few counts. The chain couples TRBV28 to TRBJ1-6; a weak D match, TRBD1 (6 bases). Trimming took off 10 bases at V and 14 bases at J, with 18 bases between the two ends. In germline, CDR1 is MDHEN, CDR2 SYDVKM. The CDR3 covers 12 residues. This CDR3 reads CATANRASSLHF. The DNA of the CDR3 is TGTGCCACCGCGAACAGGGCTAGCTCCCTCCACTTT.

The chain combines TRBV6-5 with TRBJ1-4; tentatively, D is TRBD1 (5 bases). The germline V gene encodes CDR1 MNHEY and CDR2 SVGAGI. This CDR3 contains 14 residues. V dropped 8 bases and J dropped 8 bases, with 18 bases sitting between them. The CDR3 coding sequence is TGTGCCAGCCGCCTATGGGGCTTCGGCGAAAAACTGTTTTTT. It codes for CASRLWGFGEKLFF.

The V call is TRBV20-1, the J call TRBJ2-3, with D unclear. The CDR3 is 14 residues long. In germline, CDR1 is DFQATT, CDR2 SNEGSKA (reference sequence). V lost 3 bases and J 4 bases, leaving 14 bases between the germline ends. The CDR3 sequence: CSASGAREADTQYF. The CDR3 DNA is TGCAGTGCTAGTGGAGCGAGAGAGGCAGATACGCAGTATTTT.

The chain has TRBV7-9 and TRBJ2-2, with D uncertain. Germline V gives CDR1 SEHNR, CDR2 FQNEAQ (reference sequence). Trimming stripped 8 bases from V and 0 bases from J, with 7 bases between. This CDR3 is built from 13 residues. The CDR3 sequence: CASEAANTGELFF. The CDR3 DNA is TGTGCCAGCGAGGCCGCGAACACCGGGGAGCTGTTTTTT.

The J gene is TRBJ2-1, the V gene TRBV6-2 or TRBV6-3; 9 nucleotides align to TRBD1. Looked up from germline, CDR1 is MNHEY and CDR2 is SVGEGT. The CDR3 is 15 residues long. J lost 6 bases, V lost 0 bases, and 3 bases had no gene match. Here the CDR3 reads CASSYSRDRVNEQFF. The CDR3 nucleotides are TGTGCCAGCAGTTACTCTCGGGACAGGGTCAATGAGCAGTTCTTC.

This clone showed up just once. This chain uses TRBV10-3 with TRBJ2-4, with TRBD1 matching 11 bases. Germline CDR1 is ENHRY and CDR2 is SYGVKD. Trimming removed 3 bases from V and 11 bases from J; junction bases left unmatched: 6. This CDR3 is 14 amino acids long. The CDR3 nucleotides read TGTGCCATCAGTGAAGGGACAGGGGGAACATTTCAGTACTTC. Its translation is CAISEGTGGTFQYF.

The chain recombines TRBV11-2 with TRBJ1-2; D might be TRBD1 (6 bases). The length of the CDR3 is 13 residues. Trimming cost V 5 bases and J 2 bases, with 9 bases left between them. CDR1 SGHAT and CDR2 FQNNGV come from the germline V gene. The CDR3 reads CASSQDRNYGYTF. Here the CDR3 DNA reads TGTGCCAGCAGCCAGGACAGAAACTATGGCTACACCTTC.

V usage is TRBV5-1 and J usage is TRBJ1-4, with TRBD1 identical over 10 bases. V was clipped by 4 bases and J by 4 bases; unmatched bases: 4. CDR3 length: 15 residues. CDR1 and CDR2 (germline): SGHRS, YFSETQ. DNA of the CDR3: TGCGCCAGCAGCGCAGGACAGGGGGGTAATGAAAAACTGTTTTTT. Its protein is CASSAGQGGNEKLFF.

This chain connects TRBV7-2 to TRBJ2-7; 8 nucleotides align to TRBD2. Germline CDR1 reads SGHTA; CDR2 reads FQGNSA. This CDR3 comprises 18 residues. Trimming took 5 bases from V and 7 from J; bases not matched to a gene: 22. Here the CDR3 DNA reads TGTGCCAGCAGCCCACAGAGGCTAGCGGGCTACGGCTTGGGGGAGCAGTACTTC. As protein: CASSPQRLAGYGLGEQYF.

The chain uses TRBV2 and TRBJ1-2; 7 nucleotides match TRBD1. Germline CDR1 SNHLY, CDR2 FYNNEI. CDR3 length: 14 amino acids. V shed 5 bases and J 3 bases; nucleotides not matched to a gene: 6. Here the CDR3 reads CASSPRDRDYGYTF. The CDR3, as DNA: TGTGCCAGCAGTCCCCGGGACAGAGACTATGGCTACACCTTC.

The chain has TRBV24-1 and TRBJ2-3; TRBD2 matches at 12 bases. Unmatched junction bases numbered 6, after V lost 4 bases and J lost 2 bases. Germline V gene data show CDR1 as KGHDR and CDR2 as SFDVKD. The CDR3 length is 17 residues. The CDR3 region has the DNA TGTGCCACCAGTGAGGGACTAGCGGGCGGACTCACAGATACGCAGTATTTT. Amino acid sequence: CATSEGLAGGLTDTQYF.

The J gene is TRBJ2-7, the V gene TRBV3-1 (or the pseudogene TRBV3-2); no firm D call. This CDR3 region has 15 residues. Trimming pared 0 bases from V and 2 bases from J, leaving 11 bases between. Looked up from germline, CDR1 is LGHDT and CDR2 is YNNKEL (reference sequence). This chain's CDR3 is CASSQDLGPPYEQYF. DNA for the CDR3: TGTGCCAGCAGCCAAGATCTCGGTCCTCCCTACGAGCAGTACTTC.

This chain links TRBV5-6 with TRBJ1-1, with TRBD1 matching 8 bases. CDR3 length: 14 residues. Trimming cost V 5 bases and J 3 bases; bases outside gene matches: 6. Germline lookup yields CDR1 SGHDT and CDR2 YYEEEE. The CDR3: CASSFRGRDTEAFF. The CDR3, as DNA: TGTGCCAGCAGTTTCAGGGGGCGGGACACTGAAGCTTTCTTT.

This clone was observed a handful of times. The chain has TRBV5-1 and TRBJ1-4, with TRBD1 as a possible D gene (5 bases). The CDR3 totals 14 residues. The V end lost 5 bases, the J end lost 0 bases, and 8 bases lay between the germline ends. In germline, CDR1 is SGHRS, CDR2 YFSETQ. The CDR3 bases are TGCGCCAGCAGACAGGCTGCAACTAATGAAAAACTGTTTTTT. Encoded protein: CASRQAATNEKLFF. The entire variable domain, with the rest obtained from reference TRBV5-1 and TRBJ1-4, is as follows: KAGVTQTPRYLIKTRGQQVTLSCSPISGHRSVSWYQQTPGQGLQFLFEYFSETQRNKGNFPGRFSGRQFSNSRSEMNVSTLELGDSALYLCASRQAATNEKLFFGSGTQLSVL.

The chain is built from TRBV13 and TRBJ2-7; D tentatively fits TRBD1 or TRBD2 (5 bases each). The germline V gene encodes CDR1 PRHDT and CDR2 FYEKMQ (reference sequence). Trimming cost V 4 bases and J 7 bases, with 20 bases left between them. CDR3 length: 15 amino acids. CDR3 in amino acids: CASSSGTDSWREQYF. The CDR3 DNA sequence: TGTGCCAGCAGCTCAGGGACCGACAGCTGGCGAGAGCAGTACTTC. The full variable domain, in which reference TRBV13 and TRBJ2-7 provide the parts outside the CDR3, is AAGVIQSPRHLIKEKRETATLKCYPIPRHDTVYWYQQGPGQDPQFLISFYEKMQSDKGSIPDRFSAQQFSDYHSELNMSSLELGDSALYFCASSSGTDSWREQYFGPGTRLTVT.

The chain combines TRBV4-3 with TRBJ1-1; a possible D gene is TRBD1 (5 bases). This CDR3 contains 16 residues. CDR1 and CDR2 (germline): LGHNA, YSLEER. Deletions cut 2 bases from V and 7 bases from J, with 20 bases between. The CDR3 loop is CASSQLAFGGLLEAFF. The CDR3 DNA reads as TGCGCCAGCAGCCAACTCGCCTTTGGGGGACTCCTTGAAGCTTTCTTT.

The chain uses TRBV3-1 (or the pseudogene TRBV3-2) and TRBJ1-2, with a weak D call TRBD1 (6 bases). The germline CDR1 and CDR2 sequences are LGHDT and YNNKEL (reference sequence). The CDR3 consists of 14 residues. V was cut by 0 bases and J by 7 bases, with 12 bases left in between. The CDR3 bases are TGTGCCAGCAGCCAAGATATCAGGGGCAGTGGCTACACCTTC. Its translation is CASSQDIRGSGYTF.

The chain couples TRBV2 to TRBJ1-5; 8 nucleotides line up with TRBD1. The CDR3 is 14 residues long. The germline V gene encodes CDR1 SNHLY and CDR2 FYNNEI. With V trimmed by 7 bases and J by 2 bases, 4 bases remained unmatched. The CDR3 is CASNPDRGNQPQHF. CDR3 bases: TGTGCCAGCAACCCGGACAGGGGCAATCAGCCCCAGCATTTT.